This T cell receptor beta chain was documented in a study of blood T cell repertoires in COVID-19. The CDR3 spans 17 residues. Losses at the gene ends were 5 bases for V and 4 bases for J; bases not matched to a gene: 7. CDR1 is KGHSH, CDR2 LQKENI, per germline. The table came from immunoSEQ multiplex PCR; TCRdb's copy has only in-frame clones and leaves some out. This table has about 270,000 clones, approximately 90% appearing once. The TCR was taken from a man aged 35 to 55 who had been exposed to COVID-19. The V gene is TRBV18, the J gene TRBJ2-1; 14 bases agree with TRBD2. The sample taken for sequencing was PBMCs or T cells enriched from blood (not recorded which). CDR3 protein: CASSTRLAGGTYNEQFF. CDR3 nucleotides: TGTGCCAGCTCAACTCGACTAGCGGGAGGGACATACAATGAGCAGTTCTTC. The full variable domain, its missing parts supplied by reference TRBV18 and TRBJ2-1, is NAGVMQNPRHLVRRRGQEARLRCSPMKGHSHVYWYRQLPEEGLKFMVYLQKENIIDESGMPKERFSAEFPKEGPSILRIQQVVRGDSAAYFCASSTRLAGGTYNEQFFGPGTRLTVL.